This section outlines one T cell receptor (beta chain) sequence together with its context. This clone was counted between two and nine times. Its antigen target is currently unknown. No base quality information exists; no much larger clone differs at one position. This sample stems from a study of beta chain features in type 1 diabetes (dated by TCRdb to the late 2010s). Broadly, across the study: No differences in mean age, gender distribution, total cell number or subset yield were found between patients and healthy donors. A total of approximately 110,000,000 sorted cells were examined across all samples, and a strong correlation was observed between cell number per subset and RNA yield. In the study, recently diagnosed type 1 diabetes patients and matched healthy donors were compared on the TCRB repertoires of their sorted circulating CD4+ T cell subsets. Regulatory and stem cell-like memory subsets were obtained from only 8 patients and roughly eight healthy donors, while naive and central memory subsets were obtained from all 30 or so donors.

A single peripheral blood draw of approximately 100 mL on average was collected from each donor into heparinised tubes. A BD FACSAria II and a panel including CD45RO, CCR7, CD25, CD127, CD95 and CD27 were used to sort naive, central memory, regulatory and stem cell-like memory CD4+ T cells. Every sorted population had a purity above 95%. Right away, PBMCs were isolated by Lymphoprep density gradient centrifugation and were stained directly, with no culture step. So that batch effects would be minimized, each experiment stained and sorted samples in pairs, pairing one healthy donor with one patient. Results and caveats for the whole study, not just this receptor: Because cDNA rather than genomic DNA was sequenced, highly expressing activated cells could have been over-represented, although no difference in activation and CD3 levels was found between groups. Fewer insertions and more nucleotide deletions at VDJ recombination sites were observed in patients with type 1 diabetes, implying thymic rearrangement abnormalities. The naive, central memory and regulatory TCRB repertoires appeared to resemble one another more closely among patients than among healthy donors. HLA sub-analyses involved small numbers of individuals, so any influence of HLA type on TCRB rearrangement remained unresolved. Shorter templates might have been favored by PCR, but patient and control samples were amplified and corrected together, so both groups would have been affected equally by any skew. Type 1 diabetes patients showed a moderate but significant shortening of TCRB CDR3 length in all four CD4+ subsets.

The entire isolated RNA was reverse transcribed using the High Capacity cDNA Reverse Transcription Kit, and thus expressed TCRB transcripts were sequenced. Deep immunoSEQ sequencing was applied to naive, central memory and regulatory T cell samples, giving an average of approximately 4 million total reads per sample. Sorted cells were lysed in RLT buffer, and RNA was extracted using DNase-treated RNeasy Micro or Mini kits according to cell number. To prevent cross-contamination, every cell subset was processed on its own, while patient and healthy donor samples were processed together. Using the immunoSEQ multiplex PCR, TCRB sequences were amplified from cDNA into 87-bp fragments spanning the CDR3 region. The amplicons were sequenced using the Illumina HiSeq platform. Under the source paper's analysis protocol: Synthetic template baselines were used to correct PCR bias computationally, reads within Hamming distance 2 were collapsed together, and singletons that could not be merged were discarded. Reads were aligned against IMGT to assign V, D and J genes, CDR3 length and insertions or deletions at six rearrangement sites. Within each subset, clonotype counts were normalized to the number of sorted cells before true diversity and Gini coefficients were calculated with the tcR R package. The overlap coefficient, calculated on TCRB nucleotide sequences, was used to measure repertoire sharing. As a proxy for the pre-selection repertoire, out-of-frame TCRB sequences from naive cells were analyzed. This immuneACCESS table, as held by TCRdb, lists in-frame sequences with V and J called but not all clones. Of the missing ones, under half trace to an unresolved V gene in checked studies; the others have no known cause. That table furnishes V, J and clone size, whereas the DNA furnished D and trimming. The sample table contains 310,000 or so clones; only one count was recorded for 15% of them. The top ten constitute 0.015% to 0.017% of the sample.

The source of this sequence is a man between 18 and 35 years old with type 1 diabetes. Sequenced sample: naive CD4+ T cells from blood. Sample cell subset or site, as interpreted from the label and publication: true naive CD4+ T cells.

The nucleotides read TGTGCCAGCTATTCGGCTAGCGGACAAGAGACCCAGTACTTC. It codes for CASYSASGQETQYF. The receptor chain draws on TRBV5-4 and TRBJ2-5; TRBD2 agrees with 7 junctional bases. The CDR1 and CDR2 encoded by the germline V gene (reference sequence) are SGHNT and YYREEE. From the cysteine through the phenylalanine, the CDR3 covers 14 amino acids. Only CDR3 DNA remains: 42 bases, in frame from the first base. V is cut back by 7 bases and J by 2 bases, with 8 bases in the junction unmatched.